This TCR beta chain was captured in a study of OX40 agonist ivuxolimab in advanced cancers. About the study: Three patients got partial responses; one had hepatocellular carcinoma and two had cutaneous melanoma.

The CDR3 is made up of 15 amino acids. Germline V gene lookup returns CDR1 SQVTM and CDR2 ANQGSEA. V dropped 6 bases and J dropped 1 base, with 17 bases sitting between them. The investigators sampled blood at baseline, at cycle 4 day 1, and at cycle 7 day 1. Generated by immunoSEQ multiplex PCR, the TCRdb table keeps only in-frame clones and is missing some. The sample contains 30,000 to 45,000 clones, more than 75% of which appear only once. Sample: CD4+ or CD8+ T cells sorted from blood, taken in a trial of the OX40 agonist ivuxolimab. This TCR derives from an adult with an advanced solid tumor such as melanoma, head and neck, liver or kidney cancer. This sequence joins TRBV29-1 and TRBJ2-3; D gene uncertain. CDR3 DNA: TGCAGCGTCCAAATCGGGCTATTACGCACAGATACGCAGTATTTT. This translates into CSVQIGLLRTDTQYF.